The sequence of this TCR beta chain was determined in a study of patients and donors after allogeneic stem cell transplantation. The CDR3 loop spans 16 amino acids. Germline CDR1 reads DFQATT; CDR2 reads SNEGSKA (reference sequence). J gave up 6 bases and V 1 base, and 8 bases lay outside the gene matches. This clonotype has a handful of counts. Each CDR3 protein gets one entry after TCRdb re-called the RT-PCR reads with MiXCR. The sample holds more than 850,000 distinct CDR3 sequences, around 17% seen once. The chain employs TRBV20-1 and TRBJ2-1; 11 bases are a match to TRBD1. The material sequenced was blood, either unsorted or a sorted T cell fraction (not recorded which). The sequence came from a human donor who was either an allogeneic HSCT recipient or a stem cell or donor lymphocyte infusion donor (not recorded which). It is not recorded whose cells these are; they may come from a transplant donor. The CDR3 DNA is TGCAGTGCTAGAGGGGCCCGGGACAGGGGGGTCAATGAGCAGTTCTTC. Residues: CSARGARDRGVNEQFF.